One and the same sample provided the 9 T cell receptor beta chains below, sequenced in a study of shared clonotypes between healthy human individuals. Some clones are missing from TCRdb's copy, which holds only in-frame ones; the method was immunoSEQ multiplex PCR. The data contain about 640,000 clones, roughly 78% of them seen just once; the ten biggest clones take up approximately 1.8%. Sample: memory CD4+ T cells sorted from blood. Subset denoted: CD45RA-negative fraction. All receptors derive from a woman under 40 in good health.

This clone was detected ten times or more. The CDR3 loop is CASSPPSSTDTHEQFF. CDR3 nucleotides: TGTGCCAGCTCACCACCCTCGTCGACGGATACCCATGAGCAGTTCTTC. This sequence joins TRBV18 and TRBJ2-1; no reliable D call. Germline-derived CDR1 and CDR2 are KGHSH and LQKENI. V was trimmed by 0 bases and J by 8 bases, leaving 17 bases between them. The CDR3 contains 16 residues.

This CDR3 is CASSLDLRVPLEQYF. DNA for the CDR3: TGTGCCAGCAGTTTAGACCTCCGAGTACCCCTCGAGCAGTACTTC. The genes are TRBV28 and TRBJ2-7; D is unclear. The CDR3 is 15 residues long. The V end lost 2 bases, the J end lost 6 bases, and 17 bases lay between the germline ends. CDR1 is MDHEN, CDR2 SYDVKM, per germline.

This clone occurred a few times. V and J are TRBV18 and TRBJ2-1, with 10 bases lining up with TRBD1. CDR1 and CDR2 from the germline V gene are KGHSH and LQKENI. J was trimmed by 6 bases and V by 2 bases; bases with no gene match: 10. This CDR3 is 17 amino acids long. DNA of the CDR3: TGTGCCAGCTCACCATTTGGCACCGGGACAGGGGCCAATGAGCAGTTCTTC. Translating gives CASSPFGTGTGANEQFF.

Notes on this clone: Possible read error: a much larger clone is one base away. The chain combines TRBV2 with TRBJ1-5; no firm D call. V was cut by 3 bases and J by 0 bases, with 0 bases left in between. The CDR3 contains 12 residues. Germline lookup yields CDR1 SNHLY and CDR2 FYNNEI. CDR3 region: CASSDSNQPQHF. The CDR3 coding sequence is TGTGCCAGCAGTGATAGCAATCAGCCCCAGCATTTT.

V is TRBV27 and J is TRBJ2-1, with D possibly being TRBD1 or TRBD2 (5 bases each). The germline CDR1 and CDR2 sequences are MNHEY and SMNVEV (reference sequence). Trimming removed 6 bases at V and 4 bases at J, with 13 bases between. This CDR3 has 14 amino acids. The CDR3 protein is CASRNRDPYNEQFF. The CDR3 DNA reads TGTGCCAGCAGGAACCGGGACCCATACAATGAGCAGTTCTTC.

This chain uses TRBV5-4 with TRBJ1-3; 7 bases agree with TRBD1. The germline V gene encodes CDR1 SGHNT and CDR2 YYREEE (reference sequence). The trim removed 4 bases at V and 4 bases at J, leaving 8 bases unmatched. The CDR3 spans 15 residues. The DNA of the CDR3 is TGTGCCAGCAGCCGCCTGACAGGGACAGGAAACACCATATATTTT. This encodes CASSRLTGTGNTIYF.

V and J are TRBV2 and TRBJ2-1; D remains unclear. CDR1 is SNHLY, CDR2 FYNNEI, per germline. Trimming removed 4 bases at V and 0 bases at J, with 10 bases between. The length of the CDR3 is 15 residues. DNA of the CDR3: TGTGCCAGCAGTGGTATAAGGAGCTCCTACAATGAGCAGTTCTTC. This encodes CASSGIRSSYNEQFF. The entire variable domain, with the rest obtained from reference TRBV2 and TRBJ2-1, is as follows: EPEVTQTPSHQVTQMGQEVILRCVPISNHLYFYWYRQILGQKVEFLVSFYNNEISEKSEIFDDQFSVERPDGSNFTLKIRSTKLEDSAMYFCASSGIRSSYNEQFFGPGTRLTVL.

This clone was recorded at least ten times. V is TRBV28 and J is TRBJ2-7; D may be TRBD2 (5 bases). With 0 bases removed from V and 5 bases from J, the gap between germline ends came to 8 bases. The CDR3 spans 13 residues. Germline CDR1 and CDR2: MDHEN and SYDVKM. Here the CDR3 reads CASSLWPGDEQYF. For the CDR3, the DNA is TGTGCCAGCAGTTTATGGCCCGGGGACGAGCAGTACTTC.

CDR3 protein: CASSKGLYGYTF. In DNA form, the CDR3 reads TGTGCCAGCAGCAAAGGTCTTTATGGCTACACCTTC. The J gene is TRBJ1-2, the V gene TRBV21-1. TRBV21-1 is designated a pseudogene. This CDR3 has 12 residues.